A selection of T cell receptor beta chains follows, all from one sample in a study of CD8+CD57+ T cells in acquired aplastic anemia. TCRdb itself ran the reads through MiXCR, one entry per CDR3 protein. The data show around 180,000 distinct CDR3 sequences, 48% seen once. The material sequenced was sorted CD4+, CD8+, or CD8+CD57+ T cells (not recorded which) from PBMCs. These receptors originate from a human donor with aplastic anemia. The CDR3 runs from the conserved cysteine through the conserved F or W. D genes are given only for firm matches. The size of a clone is reported for some rows only, either as once, few or many, or as a class for expanded clones.

CDR3 DNA	CDR3 protein	D gene	V gene	clone size	J gene
TGTGCCAGCAGCCGAGGGGAAGGGTCGTATGGTGAGACCCAGTACTTC	CASSRGEGSYGETQYF	.	TRBV9	many	TRBJ2-5
TGTGCCATCAGAAGGGAAGGGGATGAGCAGTTCTTC	CAIRREGDEQFF	.	TRBV10-3	few	TRBJ2-1
TGCGCCAGCAGCTTCGGGGCCTCCCTGGAGACCCAGTACTTC	CASSFGASLETQYF	.	TRBV5-1	.	TRBJ2-5
TGTGCCAGCAGACGCGGGACAGACAAAAACATTCAGTACTTC	CASRRGTDKNIQYF	.	TRBV27	few	TRBJ2-4
TGTGCCAGCAGATACGGGGCCTCCCTCCACGAGCAGTACTTC	CASRYGASLHEQYF	.	TRBV28	.	TRBJ2-7
TGTGCCAGCAGTCTGGGACTAGCGGCCTCGAACGAGCAGTACTTC	CASSLGLAASNEQYF	TRBD2	TRBV12-3/TRBV12-4	.	TRBJ2-7
TGTGCCACCAGTGATGGCGGGACTAGCGGGACACGCCAAGAGACCCAGTACTTC	CATSDGGTSGTRQETQYF	TRBD2	TRBV24-1	many	TRBJ2-5
TGCGCCAGCAGCCATAACTCAGACCTTGCAGATACGCAGTATTTT	CASSHNSDLADTQYF	.	TRBV4-1	.	TRBJ2-3
TGTGCCGCTTTAATTCACCTGGGGCAGTACTTC	CAALIHLGQYF	.	TRBV12-3/TRBV12-4	few	TRBJ2-7
TGTGCCAGCAGGAGGACTAGCGGGGGGTCCTACGAGCAGTACTTC	CASRRTSGGSYEQYF	TRBD2	TRBV5-4	.	TRBJ2-7
TGCGCCAGCAGCTTGACCCCCACGGAGGGCTACACCTTC	CASSLTPTEGYTF	.	TRBV5-1	.	TRBJ1-2
TGTGCCAGCAGCTTAGAGTGGGGGCCGCAGACCCAGTACTTC	CASSLEWGPQTQYF	.	TRBV7-9	.	TRBJ2-5
TGTGCCAGCTCACCACAGCGTCAGGGGACTAACTATGGCTACACCTTC	CASSPQRQGTNYGYTF	.	TRBV18	.	TRBJ1-2
TGTGCCAGCAGTCCCGGGACAGGGTATGAAGCTTTCTTT	CASSPGTGYEAFF	TRBD1	TRBV12-3/TRBV12-4	.	TRBJ1-1
TGTGCCAGCAGCCGGACGCTAAATTCACCCCTCCACTTT	CASSRTLNSPLHF	.	TRBV11-3	.	TRBJ1-6
TGTGCCAGCAGCCCACCCCCTCCGACGGCGGCAGGGAGGGACGAGCAGTACTTC	CASSPPPPTAAGRDEQYF	TRBD2	TRBV3-1	many	TRBJ2-7
TGTGCCAGCAGTTACCTTGGGGACACTGAAGCTTTCTTT	CASSYLGDTEAFF	.	TRBV12-3/TRBV12-4	.	TRBJ1-1
TGTGCTAGTGGTTTGGGCACAGGGTCAGACCCTGGAAACACCATATATTTT	CASGLGTGSDPGNTIYF	.	TRBV12-5	.	TRBJ1-3
TGTGCCAGCAGCCAACGATTTGGGGAGGCCGGGGAGCTGTTTTTT	CASSQRFGEAGELFF	.	TRBV14	many	TRBJ2-2
TGTGCCAGCAAACTAGCGGGAAGGGTCTTGAGTGGCTACACCTTC	CASKLAGRVLSGYTF	.	TRBV11-2	.	TRBJ1-2
TGTGCCTGGAGGCTAGCGGGAGTCTCCTACGAGCAGTACTTC	CAWRLAGVSYEQYF	TRBD2	TRBV19	.	TRBJ2-7
TGTGCCAGCAGTTGGAGGCACACAGGGGCCTACGAGCAGTACTTC	CASSWRHTGAYEQYF	TRBD1	TRBV27	.	TRBJ2-7
TGTGCCAGCAGCCGAGACAACAGGGGGCGTGAGACCCAGTACTTC	CASSRDNRGRETQYF	TRBD1	TRBV25-1	.	TRBJ2-5
TGTGCCAGCAGCGGCCCCGGGAGGGATGAGCAGTTCTTC	CASSGPGRDEQFF	TRBD2	TRBV7-8	.	TRBJ2-1
TGTGCCAGCAGTGCCGGGACAGGGAGTTCACCCCTCCACTTT	CASSAGTGSSPLHF	TRBD1	TRBV10-3	.	TRBJ1-6
TGTGCCAGCAGCCCCGATGGGAGCGTCCACGAGCAGTACTTC	CASSPDGSVHEQYF	.	TRBV5-6	.	TRBJ2-7
TGTGCCACCAGCAGAGGGACAGGGGACGTGGGGGAGCTGTTTTTT	CATSRGTGDVGELFF	TRBD1	TRBV15	.	TRBJ2-2
TGTGCCAGCAGCTTCGTGGCGGATGTTGTCGGGGCCAACGTCCTGACTTTC	CASSFVADVVGANVLTF	.	TRBV11-1	.	TRBJ2-6
TGTGCCAGCAGTTTTGTCCGGGACACCATATATTTT	CASSFVRDTIYF	.	TRBV12-3/TRBV12-4	many	TRBJ1-3
TGCGCCAGCAGCTCCCCTGGACAGGCTACTGAAGCTTTCTTT	CASSSPGQATEAFF	TRBD1	TRBV10-2	.	TRBJ1-1
TGTGCCAGCAGTAGCACAGGGTCCCGGGCCCACTACGAGCAGTACTTC	CASSSTGSRAHYEQYF	.	TRBV2	few	TRBJ2-7
TGTGCCAGCAGTGAGGAGTACTCCTATGAGCAGTACTTC	CASSEEYSYEQYF	.	TRBV25-1	.	TRBJ2-7
TGTGCCAGCAGCTTAGTATCTAGCCCGGGGGTTCGGCAGTTCTTC	CASSLVSSPGVRQFF	.	TRBV11-2	.	TRBJ2-1
TGTGCCTGGACCGCGGGGAGGGGCAATCTGAACACTGAAGCTTTCTTT	CAWTAGRGNLNTEAFF	.	TRBV30	.	TRBJ1-1
TGTGCCAGCAGCAGCGTGACCACCGAGCAGTACTTC	CASSSVTTEQYF	.	TRBV7-9	.	TRBJ2-7
TGCAGTGCTCTGGTTCCTCAGGGTTTCTACGAGCAGTACTTC	CSALVPQGFYEQYF	.	TRBV20-1	.	TRBJ2-7
TGTGCCAGCAGCGTAGCTGCGTGGGCGAGCGACGGCTACACCTTC	CASSVAAWASDGYTF	.	TRBV9	.	TRBJ1-2
TGTGCCACCAGCCATACTCAGGACAGATACGAGCAGTACTTC	CATSHTQDRYEQYF	.	TRBV15	.	TRBJ2-7
TGTGCCAGCAGCCCGGACAGCGGGAGCTACGAGCAGTACTTC	CASSPDSGSYEQYF	TRBD2	TRBV7-8	many	TRBJ2-7
TGTGCCAGCAGTTACGTGGGGGGTACAGATACGCAGTATTTT	CASSYVGGTDTQYF	.	TRBV6-5	.	TRBJ2-3
TGTGCCACCAGCAGAACCCCGACAGGCGATGAAAAACTGTTTTTT	CATSRTPTGDEKLFF	.	TRBV15	.	TRBJ1-4